Following are 3 T cell receptor beta chains from one sample sequenced in a study of cytomegalovirus exposure and HLA in healthy donors. The PCR ran on 60 Vbeta and 13 Jbeta primers. Sequenced by immunoSEQ multiplex PCR; TCRdb stores in-frame clones only, minus some. The table shows 160,000 or so clones, with over 75% occurring only once. The sequenced sample was PBMCs. The receptors derive from a woman in her 30s in good health and CMV-seronegative.

This rearrangement joins TRBV5-4 to TRBJ2-7; TRBD2 aligns across 10 bases. Germline V gene sequence: CDR1 SGHNT, CDR2 YYREEE (reference sequence). The trim removed 1 base at V and 4 bases at J, leaving 2 bases unmatched. This CDR3 has 14 amino acids. Written as DNA, the CDR3 is TGTGCCAGCAGCTTGTCGACTAGCGGGTACGAGCAGTACTTC. Amino acid sequence: CASSLSTSGYEQYF.

The rearrangement joins TRBV5-6 to TRBJ1-6; D is uncertain. With 6 bases removed from V and 0 bases from J, the gap between germline ends came to 7 bases. Per germline, CDR1 SGHDT and CDR2 YYEEEE. This CDR3 spans 14 amino acids. The CDR3 loop reads CASTEGSYNSPLHF. Here the CDR3 DNA reads TGTGCCAGCACCGAGGGCTCCTATAATTCACCCCTCCACTTT.

The V gene is TRBV18, the J gene TRBJ2-7; 8 bases agree with TRBD2. V shed 6 bases, J shed 3 bases, and the junction held 10 bases outside the gene matches. Germline lookup yields CDR1 KGHSH and CDR2 LQKENI. The CDR3 has 15 residues. CDR3 sequence reads: CASSQPGLGDYEQYF. CDR3 nucleotides: TGTGCCAGCTCCCAACCGGGACTAGGAGACTACGAGCAGTACTTC.